These T cell receptor beta chains were read from a single sample in a study of blood T cell repertoires in COVID-19. Some clones are missing from TCRdb's copy, which holds only in-frame ones; the method was immunoSEQ multiplex PCR. The profile shows approximately 350,000 clones, 80% to 90% of them singletons. Sequenced material: peripheral blood. The receptors originated from a man in his forties with acute or convalescent COVID-19. The CDR3 runs from the conserved cysteine through the conserved F or W. Each record gives: D gene, J gene, clone size, V gene, CDR3 protein, CDR3 DNA. D genes are given only for firm matches. Expanded clones get a size class; other rows say once, few or many, or leave the size out.

D gene: -; J gene: TRBJ1-5; clone size: -; V gene: TRBV27; CDR3 protein: CASRAGALAFSNQPQHF; CDR3 DNA: TGTGCCAGCAGGGCAGGGGCCCTCGCCTTTAGCAATCAGCCCCAGCATTTT
D gene: -; J gene: TRBJ1-4; clone size: -; V gene: TRBV6-5; CDR3 protein: CASRRRFLGEKLFF; CDR3 DNA: TGTGCCAGCAGAAGGCGGTTCCTTGGTGAAAAACTGTTTTTT
D gene: -; J gene: TRBJ1-3; clone size: -; V gene: TRBV2; CDR3 protein: CASSEEGESGNTIYF; CDR3 DNA: TGTGCCAGCAGTGAAGAGGGAGAATCTGGAAACACCATATATTTT
D gene: -; J gene: TRBJ1-5; clone size: -; V gene: TRBV27; CDR3 protein: CASSLDRRSGQPQHF; CDR3 DNA: TGTGCCAGCAGCCTAGACAGGAGGTCGGGTCAGCCCCAGCATTTT
D gene: TRBD1; J gene: TRBJ2-2; clone size: -; V gene: TRBV6-2/TRBV6-3; CDR3 protein: CASSYSGQGVGELFF; CDR3 DNA: TGTGCCAGCAGTTACTCGGGACAGGGGGTCGGGGAGCTGTTTTTT
D gene: -; J gene: TRBJ2-1; clone size: -; V gene: TRBV30; CDR3 protein: CAWSLSWEQFF; CDR3 DNA: TGTGCCTGGAGTCTTAGCTGGGAGCAGTTCTTC
D gene: TRBD1; J gene: TRBJ1-4; clone size: -; V gene: TRBV30; CDR3 protein: CAWLGTGGGEKLFF; CDR3 DNA: TGTGCCTGGCTTGGGACAGGGGGCGGAGAAAAACTGTTTTTT
D gene: -; J gene: TRBJ2-7; clone size: -; V gene: TRBV10-2; CDR3 protein: CASSGQSSYEQYF; CDR3 DNA: TGCGCCAGCAGTGGACAGAGCTCCTACGAGCAGTACTTC
D gene: -; J gene: TRBJ1-2; clone size: -; V gene: TRBV29-1; CDR3 protein: CSVEGTVYGYTF; CDR3 DNA: TGCAGCGTAGAGGGAACGGTCTATGGCTACACCTTC
D gene: -; J gene: TRBJ1-2; clone size: few; V gene: TRBV5-4; CDR3 protein: CASSRQAYPYGYTF; CDR3 DNA: TGTGCCAGCAGCCGACAGGCGTACCCCTATGGCTACACCTTC
D gene: -; J gene: TRBJ1-3; clone size: -; V gene: TRBV5-1; CDR3 protein: CASSLSGDTSGNTIYF; CDR3 DNA: TGCGCCAGCAGCTTGTCAGGGGATACCTCTGGAAACACCATATATTTT
D gene: TRBD1; J gene: TRBJ2-2; clone size: -; V gene: TRBV9; CDR3 protein: CASSSRTGGDTGELFF; CDR3 DNA: TGTGCCAGCAGCTCAAGGACAGGGGGGGACACCGGGGAGCTGTTTTTT
D gene: TRBD2; J gene: TRBJ2-2; clone size: -; V gene: TRBV27; CDR3 protein: CASSLGLAGGPAGELFF; CDR3 DNA: TGTGCCAGCAGTTTAGGGCTAGCGGGAGGACCAGCCGGGGAGCTGTTTTTT
D gene: -; J gene: TRBJ1-5; clone size: -; V gene: TRBV28; CDR3 protein: CASTPTGPSNQPQHF; CDR3 DNA: TGTGCCAGCACCCCGACAGGACCTAGCAATCAGCCCCAGCATTTT
D gene: TRBD1; J gene: TRBJ1-4; clone size: -; V gene: TRBV28; CDR3 protein: CASWRTGNEKLFF; CDR3 DNA: TGTGCCAGCTGGAGGACAGGGAACGAAAAACTGTTTTTT
D gene: -; J gene: TRBJ2-7; clone size: -; V gene: TRBV6-1; CDR3 protein: CASSATGQKSTYEQYF; CDR3 DNA: TGTGCCAGCAGTGCCACGGGTCAGAAGTCGACCTACGAGCAGTACTTC
D gene: TRBD2; J gene: TRBJ2-1; clone size: -; V gene: TRBV18; CDR3 protein: CASSPAASGNEQFF; CDR3 DNA: TGTGCCAGCTCACCAGCGGCTAGCGGCAATGAGCAGTTCTTC
D gene: TRBD2; J gene: TRBJ2-2; clone size: -; V gene: TRBV10-1; CDR3 protein: CASSDLGLAGGKTGELFF; CDR3 DNA: TGCGCCAGCAGTGACCTTGGACTAGCGGGAGGAAAAACCGGGGAGCTGTTTTTT